This TCR beta chain emerged from a study of response to subunit inactivated influenza vaccine. Whole-study results and caveats: The study's authors posited that every seasonal influenza vaccination enlists few new T cells.

MiXCR, applied by TCRdb to the RT-PCR reads, yields one record per CDR3 protein. There are fewer than 600,000 distinct CDR3 sequences in the sample; approximately 7.7% occur only once, and about an eighth lies in the top ten. This CDR3 spans 15 amino acids. About this clonotype: The antigen remains unidentified.

The clonotype originates from a man in his fifties or sixties who received an inactivated influenza vaccine. This material consisted of PBMCs from blood, taken roughly 24 months after vaccination. The V gene is TRBV21-1, the J gene TRBJ2-7; the table assigns TRBD2, which was not confirmed against the DNA. TRBV21-1 is a documented pseudogene. CDR3: CASSKGGRDPYEQYF. The CDR3 coding sequence is TGTGCCAGCAGCAAAGGAGGGAGGGACCCCTACGAGCAGTACTTC.